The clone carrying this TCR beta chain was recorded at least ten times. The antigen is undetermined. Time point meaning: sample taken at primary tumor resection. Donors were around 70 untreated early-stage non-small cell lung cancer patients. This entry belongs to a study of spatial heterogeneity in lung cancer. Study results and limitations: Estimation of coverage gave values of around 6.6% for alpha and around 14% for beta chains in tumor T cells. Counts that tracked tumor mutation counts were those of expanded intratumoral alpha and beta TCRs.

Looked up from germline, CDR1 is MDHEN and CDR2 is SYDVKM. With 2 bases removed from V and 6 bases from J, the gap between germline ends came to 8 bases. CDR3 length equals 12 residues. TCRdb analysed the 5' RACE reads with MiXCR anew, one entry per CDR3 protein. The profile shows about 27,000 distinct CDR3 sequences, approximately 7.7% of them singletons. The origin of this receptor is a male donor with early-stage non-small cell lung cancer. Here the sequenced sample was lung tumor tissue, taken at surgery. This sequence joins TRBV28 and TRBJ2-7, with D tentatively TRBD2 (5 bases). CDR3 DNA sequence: TGTGCCAGCAGTTTACCGGGGTTCGAGCAGTACTTC. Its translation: CASSLPGFEQYF. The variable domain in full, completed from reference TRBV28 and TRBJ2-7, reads DVKVTQSSRYLVKRTGEKVFLECVQDMDHENMFWYRQDPGLGLRLIYFSYDVKMKEKGDIPEGYSVSREKKERFSLILESASTNQTSMYLCASSLPGFEQYFGPGTRLTVT.